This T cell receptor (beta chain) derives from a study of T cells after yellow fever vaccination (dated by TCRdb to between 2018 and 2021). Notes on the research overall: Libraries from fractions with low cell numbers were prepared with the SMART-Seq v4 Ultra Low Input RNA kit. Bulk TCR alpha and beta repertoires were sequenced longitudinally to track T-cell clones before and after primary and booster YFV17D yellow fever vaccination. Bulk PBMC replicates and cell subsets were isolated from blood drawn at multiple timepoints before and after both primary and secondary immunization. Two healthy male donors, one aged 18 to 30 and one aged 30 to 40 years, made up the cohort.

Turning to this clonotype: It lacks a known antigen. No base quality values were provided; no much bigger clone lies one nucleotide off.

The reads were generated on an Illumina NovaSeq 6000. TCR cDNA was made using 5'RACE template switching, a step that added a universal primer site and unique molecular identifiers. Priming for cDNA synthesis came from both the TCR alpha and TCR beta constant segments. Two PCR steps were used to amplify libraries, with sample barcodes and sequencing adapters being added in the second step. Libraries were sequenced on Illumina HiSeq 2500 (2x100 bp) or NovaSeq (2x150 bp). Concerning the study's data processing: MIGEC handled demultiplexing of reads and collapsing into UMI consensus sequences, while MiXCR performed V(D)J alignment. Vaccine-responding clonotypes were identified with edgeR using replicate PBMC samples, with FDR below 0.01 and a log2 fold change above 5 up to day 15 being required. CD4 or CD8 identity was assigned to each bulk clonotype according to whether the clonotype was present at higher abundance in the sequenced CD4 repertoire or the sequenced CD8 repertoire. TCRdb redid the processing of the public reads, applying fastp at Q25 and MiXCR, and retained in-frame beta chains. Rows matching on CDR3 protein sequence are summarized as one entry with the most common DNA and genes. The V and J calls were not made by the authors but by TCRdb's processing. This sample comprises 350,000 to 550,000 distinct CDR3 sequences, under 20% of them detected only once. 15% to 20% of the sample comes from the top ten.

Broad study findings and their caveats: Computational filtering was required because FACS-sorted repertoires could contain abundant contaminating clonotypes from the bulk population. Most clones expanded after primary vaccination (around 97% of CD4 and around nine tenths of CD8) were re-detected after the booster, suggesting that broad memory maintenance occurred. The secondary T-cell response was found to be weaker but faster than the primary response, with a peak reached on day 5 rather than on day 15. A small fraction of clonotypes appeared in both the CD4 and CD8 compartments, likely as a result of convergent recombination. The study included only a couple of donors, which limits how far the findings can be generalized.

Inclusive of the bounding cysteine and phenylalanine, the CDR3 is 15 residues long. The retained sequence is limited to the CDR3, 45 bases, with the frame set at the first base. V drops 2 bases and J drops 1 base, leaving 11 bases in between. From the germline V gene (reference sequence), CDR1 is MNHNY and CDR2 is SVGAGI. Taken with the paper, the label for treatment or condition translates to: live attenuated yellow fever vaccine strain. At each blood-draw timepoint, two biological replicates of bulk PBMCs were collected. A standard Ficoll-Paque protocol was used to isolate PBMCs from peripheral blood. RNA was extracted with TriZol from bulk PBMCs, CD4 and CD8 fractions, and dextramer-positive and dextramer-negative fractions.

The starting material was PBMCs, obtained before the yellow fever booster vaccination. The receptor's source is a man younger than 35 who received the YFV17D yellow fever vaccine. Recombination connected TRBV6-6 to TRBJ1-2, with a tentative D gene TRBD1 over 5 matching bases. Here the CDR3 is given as CASSYRQNFNYGYTF. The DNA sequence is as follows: TGTGCCAGCAGTTACCGACAGAATTTTAACTATGGCTACACCTTC.